The clone carrying this T cell receptor beta chain occurred a few times. Its antigen is as yet unknown. Measured with immunoSEQ multiplex PCR; TCRdb has only the in-frame clones, and not every one. The sample shows more than 11,000 clones, around 72% of them seen only once. The sample is drawn from a study of somatic mutations in cytotoxic T cells in rheumatoid arthritis. Study-level findings and limits: An increase in CD8+ clonality with age was seen in rheumatoid arthritis patients but not in healthy controls.

Germline CDR1 SGDLS, CDR2 YYNGEE. J lost 6 bases, V lost 7 bases, and 5 bases had no gene match. CDR3 length: 13 residues. Material for sequencing was CD8+ T cells sorted from blood. The chain employs TRBV9 and TRBJ1-1, with 11 bases identical to TRBD1. The clonotype comes from an adult with rheumatoid arthritis. The CDR3 DNA reads as TGTGCCAGCGGGGACAGGGGGGGACCTGAAGCTTTCTTT. This encodes CASGDRGGPEAFF. Full variable domain (rest looked up from reference TRBV9 and TRBJ1-1): DSGVTQTPKHLITATGQRVTLRCSPRSGDLSVYWYQQSLDQGLQFLIQYYNGEERAKGNILERFSAQQFPDLHSELNLSSLELGDSALYFCASGDRGGPEAFFGQGTRLTVV.